What follows describes a single T cell receptor beta chain. This sample is drawn from a study of blood T cells in healthy people across ages. Between the trimmed V and J ends, which lost 6 bases and 2 bases, there was a span of 11 bases. The CDR3 contains 13 residues. Through a sample-barcoded 5' primer and a J-beta primer mix, a second PCR was run for about 6 to 11 cycles. TCRdb re-derived calls from the 5' RACE reads in MiXCR, one entry per CDR3 protein. The data hold over a million distinct CDR3 sequences, with almost 60% observed a single time. This TCR came from a man younger than 30 in good health. The rearrangement uses TRBV12-3 or TRBV12-4 and TRBJ2-7; D assignment may be TRBD1 or TRBD2 (5 bases each). Sequenced material: blood. CDR3 sequence: CASSRGPPYEQYF. CDR3 bases: TGTGCCAGCAGCCGGGGACCCCCCTACGAGCAGTACTTC.